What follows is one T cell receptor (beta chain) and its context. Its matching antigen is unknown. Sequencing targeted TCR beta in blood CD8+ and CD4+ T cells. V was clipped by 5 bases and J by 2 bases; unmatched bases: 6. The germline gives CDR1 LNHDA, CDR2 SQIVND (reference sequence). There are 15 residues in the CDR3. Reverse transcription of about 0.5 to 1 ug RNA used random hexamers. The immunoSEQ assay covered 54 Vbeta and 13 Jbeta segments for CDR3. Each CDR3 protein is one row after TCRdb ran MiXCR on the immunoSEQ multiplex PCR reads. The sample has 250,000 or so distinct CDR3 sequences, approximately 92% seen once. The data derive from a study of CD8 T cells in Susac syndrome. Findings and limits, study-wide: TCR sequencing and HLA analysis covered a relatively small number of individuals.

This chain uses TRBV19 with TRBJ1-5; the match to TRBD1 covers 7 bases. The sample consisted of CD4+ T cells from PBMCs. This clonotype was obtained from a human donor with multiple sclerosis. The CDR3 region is CASSADRDRNQPQHF. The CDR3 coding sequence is TGTGCCAGTAGTGCTGACAGGGACCGCAATCAGCCCCAGCATTTT.